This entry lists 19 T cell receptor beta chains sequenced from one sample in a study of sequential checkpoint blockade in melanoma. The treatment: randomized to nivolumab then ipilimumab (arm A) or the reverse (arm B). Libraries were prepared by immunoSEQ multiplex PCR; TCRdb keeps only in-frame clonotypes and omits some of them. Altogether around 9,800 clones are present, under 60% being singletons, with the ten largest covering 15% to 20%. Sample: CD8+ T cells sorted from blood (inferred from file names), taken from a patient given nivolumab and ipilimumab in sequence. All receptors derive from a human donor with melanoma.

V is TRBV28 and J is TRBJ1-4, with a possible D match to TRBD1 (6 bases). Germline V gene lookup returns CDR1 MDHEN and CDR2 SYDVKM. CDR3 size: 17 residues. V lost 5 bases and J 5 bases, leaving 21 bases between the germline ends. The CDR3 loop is CASSVQPSRGLNEKLFF. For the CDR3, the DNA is TGTGCCAGCAGTGTCCAACCCTCCAGGGGTCTGAATGAAAAACTGTTTTTT.

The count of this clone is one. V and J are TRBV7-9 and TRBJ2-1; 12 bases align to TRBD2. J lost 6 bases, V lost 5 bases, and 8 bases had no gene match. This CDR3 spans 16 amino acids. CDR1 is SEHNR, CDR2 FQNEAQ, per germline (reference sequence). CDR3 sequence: CASSHLLAGGPNEQFF. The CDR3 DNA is TGTGCCAGCAGCCACCTGCTAGCGGGAGGGCCCAATGAGCAGTTCTTC.

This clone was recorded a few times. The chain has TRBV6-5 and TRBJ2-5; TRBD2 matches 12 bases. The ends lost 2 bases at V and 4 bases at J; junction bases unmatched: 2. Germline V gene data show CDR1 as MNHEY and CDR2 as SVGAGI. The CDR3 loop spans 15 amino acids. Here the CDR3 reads CASSYGGLAGETQYF. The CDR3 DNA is TGTGCCAGCAGTTACGGGGGACTAGCGGGAGAGACCCAGTACTTC.

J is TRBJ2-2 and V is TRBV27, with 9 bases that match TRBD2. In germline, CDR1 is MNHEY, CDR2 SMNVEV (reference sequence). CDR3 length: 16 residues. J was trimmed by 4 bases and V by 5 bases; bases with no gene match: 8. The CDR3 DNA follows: TGTGCCAGCAGTACTGCGGGAGGGAGGTCCACCGGGGAGCTGTTTTTT. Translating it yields CASSTAGGRSTGELFF.

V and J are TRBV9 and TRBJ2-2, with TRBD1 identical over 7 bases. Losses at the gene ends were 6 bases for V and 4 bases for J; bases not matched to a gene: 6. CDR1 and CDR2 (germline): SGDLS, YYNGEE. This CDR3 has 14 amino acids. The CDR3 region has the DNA TGTGCCAGCACCGAGGGGGCTAGCACCGGGGAGCTGTTTTTT. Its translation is CASTEGASTGELFF.

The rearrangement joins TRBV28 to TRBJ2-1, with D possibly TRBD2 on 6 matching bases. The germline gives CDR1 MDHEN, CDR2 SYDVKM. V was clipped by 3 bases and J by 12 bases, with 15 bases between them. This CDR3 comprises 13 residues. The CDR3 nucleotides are TGTGCCAGCAGTTTTGGGGGGTCCTACGGGCAGTTCTTC. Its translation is CASSFGGSYGQFF. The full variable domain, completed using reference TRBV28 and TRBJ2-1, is DVKVTQSSRYLVKRTGEKVFLECVQDMDHENMFWYRQDPGLGLRLIYFSYDVKMKEKGDIPEGYSVSREKKERFSLILESASTNQTSMYLCASSFGGSYGQFFGPGTRLTVL.

This chain's CDR3 is CASSLERNYGYTF. The CDR3 DNA sequence: TGTGCCAGCAGCTTAGAACGGAACTATGGCTACACCTTC. The chain uses TRBV7-8 and TRBJ1-2, with no clear D. Trimming took off 1 base at V and 2 bases at J, with 5 bases between the two ends. The CDR3 covers 13 residues. CDR1 is SGHVS and CDR2 is FQNEAQ in the germline V gene.

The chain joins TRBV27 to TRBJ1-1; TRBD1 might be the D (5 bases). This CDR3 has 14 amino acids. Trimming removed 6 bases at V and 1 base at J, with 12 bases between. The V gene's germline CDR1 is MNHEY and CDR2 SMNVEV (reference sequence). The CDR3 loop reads CASRYQGRNTEAFF. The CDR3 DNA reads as TGTGCCAGCAGATATCAGGGTCGGAACACTGAAGCTTTCTTT.

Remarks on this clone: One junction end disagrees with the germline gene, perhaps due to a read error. The CDR3 loop reads CASSLAGLYEQYF. The CDR3 DNA sequence: TGTGCCAGCAGCTTGGCAGGCCTCTACGAGCAGTACTTC. This chain links TRBV5-3 with TRBJ2-7; D not resolved. TRBV5-3 is labeled an ORF, and its function is uncertain. The CDR3 totals 13 residues.

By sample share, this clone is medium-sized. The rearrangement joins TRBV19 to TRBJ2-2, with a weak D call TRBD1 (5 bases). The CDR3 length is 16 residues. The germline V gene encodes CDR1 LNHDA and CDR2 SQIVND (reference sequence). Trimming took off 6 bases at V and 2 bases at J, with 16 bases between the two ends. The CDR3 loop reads CASSPSPRANTGELFF. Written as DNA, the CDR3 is TGTGCCAGTAGCCCATCCCCCAGGGCCAACACCGGGGAGCTGTTTTTT.

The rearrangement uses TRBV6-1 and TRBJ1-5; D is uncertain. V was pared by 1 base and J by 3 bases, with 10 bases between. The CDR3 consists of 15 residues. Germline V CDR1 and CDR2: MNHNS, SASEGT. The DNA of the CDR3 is TGTGCCAGCAGTGAAGGATGGGCGCTCAATCAGCCCCAGCATTTT. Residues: CASSEGWALNQPQHF.

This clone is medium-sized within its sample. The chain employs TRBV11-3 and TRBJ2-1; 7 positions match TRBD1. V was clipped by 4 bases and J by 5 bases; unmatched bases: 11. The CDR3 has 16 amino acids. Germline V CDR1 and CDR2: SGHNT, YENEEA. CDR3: CASSSFPRQGDNEQFF. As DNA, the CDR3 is TGTGCCAGCAGCTCGTTTCCGCGACAGGGAGACAATGAGCAGTTCTTC.

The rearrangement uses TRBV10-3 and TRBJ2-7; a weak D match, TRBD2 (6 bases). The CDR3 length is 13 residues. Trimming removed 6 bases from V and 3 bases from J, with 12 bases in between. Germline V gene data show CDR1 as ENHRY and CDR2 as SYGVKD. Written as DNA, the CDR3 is TGTGCCATCAGGCCTTCGGGGGACTACGAGCAGTACTTC. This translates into CAIRPSGDYEQYF.

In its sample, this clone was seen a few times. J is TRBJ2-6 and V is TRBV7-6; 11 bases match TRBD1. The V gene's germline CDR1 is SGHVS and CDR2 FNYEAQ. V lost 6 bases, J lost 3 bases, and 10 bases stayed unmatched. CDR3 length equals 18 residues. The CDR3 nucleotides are TGTGCCAGCAGACCAGGACAGGGGGCTGGTTATGGGGCCAACGTCCTGACTTTC. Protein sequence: CASRPGQGAGYGANVLTF.

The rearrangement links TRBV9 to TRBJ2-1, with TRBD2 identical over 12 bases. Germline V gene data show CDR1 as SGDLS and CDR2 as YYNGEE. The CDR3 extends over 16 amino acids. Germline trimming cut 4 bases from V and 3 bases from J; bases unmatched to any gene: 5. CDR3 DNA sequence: TGTGCCAGCAGCACACGGACTAGCGGGAACTACAATGAGCAGTTCTTC. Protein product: CASSTRTSGNYNEQFF.

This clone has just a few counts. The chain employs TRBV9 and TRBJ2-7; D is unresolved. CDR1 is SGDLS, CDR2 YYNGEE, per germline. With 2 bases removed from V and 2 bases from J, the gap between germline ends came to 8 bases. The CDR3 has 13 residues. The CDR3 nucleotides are TGTGCCAGCAGCGTTGGAGCCCCCTACGAGCAGTACTTC. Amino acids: CASSVGAPYEQYF. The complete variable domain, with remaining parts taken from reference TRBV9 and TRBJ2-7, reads DSGVTQTPKHLITATGQRVTLRCSPRSGDLSVYWYQQSLDQGLQFLIQYYNGEERAKGNILERFSAQQFPDLHSELNLSSLELGDSALYFCASSVGAPYEQYFGPGTRLTVT.

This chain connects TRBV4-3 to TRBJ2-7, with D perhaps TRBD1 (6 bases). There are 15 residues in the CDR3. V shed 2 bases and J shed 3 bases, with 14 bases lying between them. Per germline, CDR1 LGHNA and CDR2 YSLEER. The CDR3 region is CASSQMPQQGYEQYF. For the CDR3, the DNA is TGCGCCAGCAGCCAAATGCCCCAACAGGGCTACGAGCAGTACTTC.

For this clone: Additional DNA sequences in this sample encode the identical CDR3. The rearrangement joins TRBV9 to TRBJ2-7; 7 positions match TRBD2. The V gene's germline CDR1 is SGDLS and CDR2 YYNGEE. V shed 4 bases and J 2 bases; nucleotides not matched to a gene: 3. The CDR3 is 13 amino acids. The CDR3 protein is CASSPSGTYEQYF. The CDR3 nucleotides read TGTGCCAGCAGCCCTAGCGGAACCTACGAGCAGTACTTC.

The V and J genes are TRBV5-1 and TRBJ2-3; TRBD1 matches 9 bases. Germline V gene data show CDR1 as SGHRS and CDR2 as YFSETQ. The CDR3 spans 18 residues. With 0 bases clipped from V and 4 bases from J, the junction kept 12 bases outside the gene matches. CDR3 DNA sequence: TGCGCCAGCAGCTTGGTATATGACCGGGACAGGGTGTCAGATACGCAGTATTTT. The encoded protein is CASSLVYDRDRVSDTQYF. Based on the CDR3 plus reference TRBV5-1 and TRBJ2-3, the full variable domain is KAGVTQTPRYLIKTRGQQVTLSCSPISGHRSVSWYQQTPGQGLQFLFEYFSETQRNKGNFPGRFSGRQFSNSRSEMNVSTLELGDSALYLCASSLVYDRDRVSDTQYFGPGTRLTVL.